Sequencing of this T cell receptor (beta chain) was carried out in a study of vaccination effects on CD4 cells after COVID-19. Background on the study: Prior to sequencing, the ViraFEST assay stimulated PBMC with viral peptide pools, which expanded the antigen-specific CD4+ T cells. In culture with 10 IU/ml IL-2 and roughly 10 ug/ml peptides, PBMC were grown at 1.5 million to 2.5 million per well. Each participant was given two doses of one vaccine (BNT162b2 or mRNA-1273).

The V end lost 8 bases, the J end lost 7 bases, and 11 bases lay between the germline ends. CDR3 size: 11 residues. Germline assignment: CDR1 SNHLY and CDR2 FYNNEI. Once cultured for approximately 10 days, the cells underwent separation to obtain CD4+ T cells. A half-volume exchange with IL-2 medium occurred on days 3 and 7. Of note for this clone: Its antigen remains unknown.

The repertoire was sequenced with immunoSEQ multiplex PCR; TCRdb's copy has only in-frame clones and lacks some. The repertoire holds some 28,000 clones, with 65% as singletons. The clonotype was recovered from a human donor who received a COVID-19 vaccine. The material sequenced was CD4+ T cells from PBMCs cultured without peptide, taken before COVID-19 vaccination. V usage is TRBV2 and J usage is TRBJ1-1; D is ambiguous. The CDR3 sequence is CASRRSSEAFF. CDR3 in DNA: TGTGCCAGCCGGAGGAGCAGTGAAGCTTTCTTT. The full variable domain, with the rest looked up from reference TRBV2 and TRBJ1-1, is EPEVTQTPSHQVTQMGQEVILRCVPISNHLYFYWYRQILGQKVEFLVSFYNNEISEKSEIFDDQFSVERPDGSNFTLKIRSTKLEDSAMYFCASRRSSEAFFGQGTRLTVV.